This T cell receptor (beta chain) was sequenced for a study of T cell responses to AZD1222 COVID-19 vaccine. Findings of the study overall: Clonal diversity was possibly underestimated; the donors were predominantly white British and more often female. Spike-wide vaccine-associated CD4 TCRs dominated at 160-218 and 743-854.

About this clone itself: Its target is unknown.

TCRdb keeps only in-frame clones here, not all; method: immunoSEQ multiplex PCR. There are approximately 82,000 clones in the sample; about 88% occur only once, and 10% to 15% lies in the top ten. The sample consisted of peripheral blood, taken on day 0 of AZD1222 vaccination. This TCR came from an adult in good health.

This CDR3 is CASRLAGGAFTTIDEQFF. The CDR3, as DNA: TGCGCCAGCAGACTAGCGGGGGGCGCTTTCACCACCATCGATGAGCAGTTCTTC. J is TRBJ2-1 and V is TRBV5-1, with 12 bases fitting TRBD2. CDR3 size: 18 residues. Trimming at V came to 5 bases and at J to 8 bases, leaving 17 bases not matched to a gene. Germline lookup yields CDR1 SGHRS and CDR2 YFSETQ.